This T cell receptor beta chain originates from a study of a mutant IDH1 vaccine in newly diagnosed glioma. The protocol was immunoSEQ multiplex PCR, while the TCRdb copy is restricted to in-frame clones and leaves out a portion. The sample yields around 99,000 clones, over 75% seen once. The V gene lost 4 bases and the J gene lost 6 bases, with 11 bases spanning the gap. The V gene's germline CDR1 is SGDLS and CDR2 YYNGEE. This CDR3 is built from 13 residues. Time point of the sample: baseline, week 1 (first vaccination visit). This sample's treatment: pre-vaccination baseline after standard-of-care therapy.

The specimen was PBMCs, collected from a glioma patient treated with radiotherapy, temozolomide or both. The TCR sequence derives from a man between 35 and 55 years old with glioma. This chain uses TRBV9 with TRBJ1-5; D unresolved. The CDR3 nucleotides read TGTGCCAGCAGCAAATCACCAGGTCAGCCCCAGCATTTT. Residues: CASSKSPGQPQHF.